The 26 T cell receptor beta chains presented below share a single source sample, sequenced in a study of T cell changes during pregnancy in multiple sclerosis. Clones were read by immunoSEQ multiplex PCR, and TCRdb kept only the in-frame ones, dropping some. The sample yields under 95,000 clones, 91% seen once. Here the sequenced sample was peripheral blood, taken after pregnancy. These receptors all stem from a female donor in good health, enrolled as a control in a pregnancy study.

This clone was counted a single time. The gene calls are TRBV4-3 and TRBJ1-3, with D possibly matching TRBD1 (6 bases). The CDR3 has 14 residues. Germline CDR1 and CDR2: LGHNA and YSLEER. The ends were cut back, 3 bases at V and 3 bases at J, with 9 bases in the middle. The CDR3 DNA follows: TGCGCCAGCAGCCAGGACAGCCTTGGAAACACCATATATTTT. Translated, it gives CASSQDSLGNTIYF.

Details on this clone: The sample carries other DNA sequences with the same CDR3. The chain has TRBV30 and TRBJ2-5; D unclear. The length of the CDR3 is 12 residues. The germline V and J ends were trimmed by 1 base and 0 bases, with 3 bases remaining between them. From germline, CDR1 is GTSNPN and CDR2 SVGIG (reference sequence). CDR3 sequence reads: CAWSDYQETQYF. In DNA, the CDR3 is TGTGCCTGGAGTGACTACCAAGAGACCCAGTACTTC. The whole variable domain, remainder taken from reference TRBV30 and TRBJ2-5, is SQTIHQWPATLVQPVGSPLSLECTVEGTSNPNLYWYRQAAGRGLQLLFYSVGIGQISSEVPQNLSASRPQDRQFILSSKKLLLSDSGFYLCAWSDYQETQYFGPGTRLLVL.

CDR3 sequence (DNA): TGTGCCAGCAGTAGCAGCCAGGCAGCTTATGGCTACACCTTC. It encodes CASSSSQAAYGYTF. The chain links TRBV6-5 to TRBJ1-2; D remains ambiguous. Germline-derived CDR1 and CDR2 are MNHEY and SVGAGI. V lost 5 bases and J lost 5, with 15 bases in between. This CDR3 comprises 14 residues.

The chain couples TRBV15 to TRBJ2-1; 14 positions agree with TRBD2. Germline CDR1 LNHNV, CDR2 YYDKDF (reference sequence). V was clipped by 4 bases and J by 10 bases; unmatched bases: 9. The CDR3 is 16 residues long. The CDR3 spells CATSKTSGGAVREQFF. The CDR3 DNA is TGTGCCACCAGCAAGACTAGCGGGGGGGCTGTTAGAGAGCAGTTCTTC.

The J gene is TRBJ1-4, the V gene TRBV7-2; perhaps TRBD1 as D (6 bases). V shed 5 bases and J shed 7 bases, with 17 bases lying between them. The length of the CDR3 is 15 residues. Germline CDR1 and CDR2: SGHTA and FQGNSA. For the CDR3, the DNA is TGTGCCAGCAGCCCGGAGGGGGGGTTGGGTGAAAAACTGTTTTTT. Translated, it gives CASSPEGGLGEKLFF.

The genes are TRBV4-3 and TRBJ2-3, with 7 bases matching TRBD1. This CDR3 comprises 15 residues. V lost 0 bases, J lost 8 bases, and 8 bases stayed unmatched. In germline, CDR1 is LGHNA, CDR2 YSLEER. CDR3 loop: CASSQEEGGPGTQYF. CDR3 coding DNA: TGCGCCAGCAGCCAAGAGGAAGGGGGCCCGGGTACGCAGTATTTT.

This clone was seen more than once but under ten times. CDR3 residues: CASSLLGDQPQHF. CDR3 nucleotides: TGTGCCAGCAGCCTACTCGGGGATCAGCCCCAGCATTTT. This chain joins TRBV2 and TRBJ1-5; no clear D gene. The length of the CDR3 is 13 residues. The V end was cut by 6 bases, the J end by 5 bases, with 11 bases between. Germline V CDR1 and CDR2: SNHLY, FYNNEI.

The CDR3 DNA follows: TGTGCCAGCAGCTTGCTCAACATGAATAATGAAAAACTGTTTTTT. It yields the protein CASSLLNMNNEKLFF. The chain employs TRBV5-5 and TRBJ1-4, with D hard to call. This CDR3 is 15 amino acids long. Germline-derived CDR1 and CDR2 are SGHKS and YYEKEE (reference sequence). V was clipped by 1 base and J by 4 bases, with 11 bases between them.

This chain's CDR3 is CASSLVGTGGLYTF. For the CDR3, the DNA is TGTGCCAGCAGCTTAGTTGGGACAGGGGGACTGTACACCTTC. The chain uses TRBV7-9 and TRBJ1-2; 11 nucleotides match TRBD1. The V gene end was trimmed by 1 base and the J gene end by 11 bases; junction bases not matched to a gene: 6. The CDR3 contains 14 residues. The germline V gene has CDR1 SEHNR and CDR2 FQNEAQ (reference sequence).

This chain joins TRBV6-5 and TRBJ2-5, with D maybe TRBD1 (7 bases). This CDR3 is built from 13 residues. V lost 7 bases, J lost 5 bases, and 14 bases lay in between. Germline V lookup: CDR1 MNHEY, CDR2 SVGAGI. The CDR3 here is CASTRGVGETQYF. In DNA form, the CDR3 reads TGTGCCAGCACCAGGGGGGTTGGCGAGACCCAGTACTTC.

This clone came up a few times. The gene calls are TRBV29-1 and TRBJ1-2; 8 bases agree with TRBD1. Losses at the gene ends were 3 bases for V and 2 bases for J; bases not matched to a gene: 5. CDR3 length: 14 amino acids. Germline loops: CDR1 SQVTM, CDR2 ANQGSEA. The CDR3 DNA reads TGCAGCGTTGAGAACAGGGGGGGGAACTATGGCTACACCTTC. It encodes CSVENRGGNYGYTF.

V gene TRBV6-5 combines with J gene TRBJ1-2; possibly TRBD1 for D (6 bases). V shed 6 bases and J shed 4 bases, with 18 bases lying between them. Germline CDR1 reads MNHEY; CDR2 reads SVGAGI. The CDR3 sequence is 15 residues long. The CDR3 here is CASRYLTGGVYGYTF. CDR3 in DNA: TGTGCCAGCAGATATTTAACGGGGGGCGTCTATGGCTACACCTTC.

V and J are TRBV5-1 and TRBJ2-3; the D gene is possibly TRBD2 (6 bases). Trimming removed 4 bases from V and 7 bases from J, with 22 bases in between. CDR1 and CDR2 (germline): SGHRS, YFSETQ. The CDR3 length is 16 residues. The CDR3 nucleotides read TGCGCCAGCAGCGCCGGGCTAGTGGGGGGAGAGAATACGCAGTATTTT. As protein: CASSAGLVGGENTQYF.

This clone was counted a single time. This chain joins TRBV6-5 and TRBJ2-5; D may be TRBD1 (5 bases). CDR1 is MNHEY and CDR2 is SVGAGI in the germline V gene. The CDR3 runs 13 residues. The V gene lost 6 bases and the J gene lost 5 bases, with 13 bases spanning the gap. The CDR3 loop is CASRPQAQETQYF. In DNA, the CDR3 is TGTGCCAGCAGGCCACAGGCCCAGGAGACCCAGTACTTC.

This chain links TRBV9 with TRBJ1-2, with 7 bases fitting TRBD1. The CDR3 has 15 amino acids. The V segment lost 0 bases and the J segment 4 bases; nucleotides outside the gene matches: 6. Germline CDR1 reads SGDLS; CDR2 reads YYNGEE. The CDR3 DNA follows: TGTGCCAGCAGCGTAGAGGTCAGGGGGACCTATGGCTACACCTTC. Translation: CASSVEVRGTYGYTF.

The chain combines TRBV5-8 with TRBJ2-7, with a weak D call TRBD2 (5 bases). The V end was cut by 0 bases, the J end by 1 base, with 8 bases between. CDR3 length equals 14 residues. The germline V gene encodes CDR1 SGHTS and CDR2 YDEGEE. The CDR3 coding sequence is TGTGCCAGCAGCTTGGATCGGGGTTCCTACGAGCAGTACTTC. Translating gives CASSLDRGSYEQYF.

This clone was seen a few times. The V and J genes are TRBV19 and TRBJ1-5; D may be TRBD1 (6 bases). In germline, CDR1 is LNHDA, CDR2 SQIVND (reference sequence). This CDR3 region has 18 residues. V was trimmed by 4 bases and J by 0 bases, leaving 19 bases between them. CDR3 nucleotides: TGTGCCAGTAGTAAGGCCCCGATACAGGGCTATAGCAATCAGCCCCAGCATTTT. Translating it yields CASSKAPIQGYSNQPQHF.

The chain combines TRBV29-1 with TRBJ1-3; D unresolved. Between the trimmed V and J ends, which lost 3 bases and 4 bases, there was a span of 4 bases. The CDR3 has 11 amino acids. In germline, CDR1 is SQVTM, CDR2 ANQGSEA. The DNA for the CDR3 is TGCAGCGTTGAGCGGGGAAACACCATATATTTT. It codes for CSVERGNTIYF.

Concerning this clone itself: Mismatch with germline at one junction end may stem from a read error. The chain joins TRBV7-3 to TRBJ2-5, with TRBD2 matching over 11 bases. The CDR3 is made up of 16 amino acids. Looked up from germline, CDR1 is SGHTA and CDR2 is FQGTGA. The CDR3 sequence: CASSLTTSGVAETQYF. The DNA for the CDR3 is TGTGCCAGCAGCCTAACGACTAGCGGGGTTGCAGAGACCCAGTACTTC.

This chain links TRBV19 with TRBJ1-2, with a weak D call TRBD1 (6 bases). The germline CDR1 and CDR2 sequences are LNHDA and SQIVND (reference sequence). Trimming left V 6 bases short and J 7 bases short, with 15 bases between. The CDR3 has 13 residues. The CDR3 region is CASSQTGSGGYTF. The CDR3 coding sequence is TGTGCCAGTAGCCAAACAGGGTCGGGTGGCTACACCTTC.

This chain connects TRBV27 to TRBJ2-3, with D possibly being TRBD2 (6 bases). With 7 bases removed from V and 2 bases from J, the gap between germline ends came to 13 bases. CDR3 length: 14 amino acids. Looked up from germline, CDR1 is MNHEY and CDR2 is SMNVEV (reference sequence). The CDR3 DNA is TGTGCCAGCAACCCTCAGCGGGCCACAGATACGCAGTATTTT. Its protein is CASNPQRATDTQYF.

The chain recombines TRBV10-3 with TRBJ1-1; D not certain. Per the germline V gene, CDR1 is ENHRY and CDR2 is SYGVKD. The CDR3 covers 8 residues. The V gene lost 10 bases and the J gene lost 8 bases, with 5 bases spanning the gap. The CDR3 sequence: CATPEAFF. Written as DNA, the CDR3 is TGTGCCACCCCGGAAGCTTTCTTT.

The chain is built from TRBV15 and TRBJ2-2; TRBD2 matches 7 bases. The germline CDR1 and CDR2 sequences are LNHNV and YYDKDF (reference sequence). The J segment lost 0 bases and the V segment lost 0 bases, leaving 4 bases of the junction unmatched. CDR3 length equals 17 residues. CDR3 protein: CATSRDGSGANTGELFF. In DNA form, the CDR3 reads TGTGCCACCAGCAGAGATGGGAGCGGGGCGAACACCGGGGAGCTGTTTTTT.

V usage is TRBV19 and J usage is TRBJ2-2, with D possibly TRBD1 on 7 matching bases. The CDR3 runs 15 residues. The V end was cut by 3 bases, the J end by 6 bases, with 14 bases between. Looked up from germline, CDR1 is LNHDA and CDR2 is SQIVND (reference sequence). The CDR3 sequence: CASSIQGRGAGELFF. The CDR3 DNA follows: TGTGCCAGTAGTATTCAGGGCAGGGGGGCCGGGGAGCTGTTTTTT.

This chain joins TRBV29-1 and TRBJ1-1; perhaps TRBD1 as D (5 bases). The CDR3 extends over 14 amino acids. V dropped 6 bases and J dropped 4 bases, with 18 bases sitting between them. Per germline, CDR1 SQVTM and CDR2 ANQGSEA. The CDR3 bases are TGCAGCGTCCGAGGACCCGGGGGGAGCACTGAAGCTTTCTTT. Translating gives CSVRGPGGSTEAFF.

The chain employs TRBV6-5 and TRBJ1-5, with 7 bases aligning to TRBD1. The CDR3 extends over 15 amino acids. Germline V gene lookup returns CDR1 MNHEY and CDR2 SVGAGI. Trimming removed 6 bases from V and 3 bases from J; junction bases left unmatched: 8. The CDR3 DNA is TGTGCCAGCAGGGACACCCAGGGGGACAATCAGCCCCAGCATTTT. Amino acids: CASRDTQGDNQPQHF.